This note documents a single T cell receptor beta chain sequence. PCR was performed a second time for about 6 to 11 cycles using a sample-barcoded 5' primer and a J-beta primer mix. TCRdb re-analysed the 5' RACE reads in MiXCR, keeping a single row per CDR3 protein. The sample has hundreds of thousands of distinct CDR3 sequences; around 43% are singletons. The CDR3 length is 14 residues. Trimming removed 7 bases at V and 2 bases at J, with 14 bases between. The germline CDR1 and CDR2 sequences are SQVTM and ANQGSEA. This sample was taken from a study of blood T cells in healthy people across ages. This sequence originates from a man older than 75 in good health. Specimen: blood. The chain employs TRBV29-1 and TRBJ2-2; the D gene is possibly TRBD1 (6 bases). The CDR3 coding sequence is TGCAGCGGGAAGGACAGCCTCAACACCGGGGAGCTGTTTTTT. This gives the protein CSGKDSLNTGELFF.